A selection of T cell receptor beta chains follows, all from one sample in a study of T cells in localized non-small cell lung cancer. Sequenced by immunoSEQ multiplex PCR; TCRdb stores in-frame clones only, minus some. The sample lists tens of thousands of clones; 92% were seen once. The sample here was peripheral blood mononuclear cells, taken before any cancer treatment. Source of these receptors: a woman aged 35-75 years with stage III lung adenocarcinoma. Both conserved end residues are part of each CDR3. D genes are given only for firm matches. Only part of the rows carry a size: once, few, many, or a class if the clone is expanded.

CDR3 DNA: TGTGCCAGCAGTTACTTTCAGGGTTTAAGCACTGAAGCTTTCTTT
CDR3 protein: CASSYFQGLSTEAFF
V gene: TRBV6-5
J gene: TRBJ1-1
D gene: -
clone size: -

CDR3 DNA: TGCGCCAGCAGTGACGGACTTCACTCTGGGGACTATGGCTACACCTTC
CDR3 protein: CASSDGLHSGDYGYTF
V gene: TRBV10-2
J gene: TRBJ1-2
D gene: -
clone size: -

CDR3 DNA: TGCGCCAGCAGCCCCCTAACAGGGTCTCTAGCTGGCAATGAGCAGTTCTTC
CDR3 protein: CASSPLTGSLAGNEQFF
V gene: TRBV5-1
J gene: TRBJ2-1
D gene: -
clone size: -

CDR3 DNA: TGTGCCAGCAGTTTAGTCCCTACCCACAATGAGCAGTTCTTC
CDR3 protein: CASSLVPTHNEQFF
V gene: TRBV6-5
J gene: TRBJ2-1
D gene: -
clone size: -

CDR3 DNA: TGTGCCACCAGTCAGATACAGGGCCCCTCTGGAAACACCATATATTTT
CDR3 protein: CATSQIQGPSGNTIYF
V gene: TRBV15
J gene: TRBJ1-3
D gene: -
clone size: -

CDR3 DNA: TGCGCCAGCAGCACCGGGACAGGGGGCGGTGAGCAGTTCTTC
CDR3 protein: CASSTGTGGGEQFF
V gene: TRBV5-1
J gene: TRBJ2-1
D gene: TRBD1
clone size: -

CDR3 DNA: TGTGCCAGCAGTTACCAAGGTAAAGCCTACGAGCAGTACTTC
CDR3 protein: CASSYQGKAYEQYF
V gene: TRBV6-6
J gene: TRBJ2-7
D gene: -
clone size: -

CDR3 DNA: TGTGCCAGCAGCCCCCACCCCGGGACAGATGAAGCTTTCTTT
CDR3 protein: CASSPHPGTDEAFF
V gene: TRBV9
J gene: TRBJ1-1
D gene: TRBD1
clone size: -

CDR3 DNA: TGCGCCAGCAGCCCTGGATGGTTCGGGGAGCTGTTTTTT
CDR3 protein: CASSPGWFGELFF
V gene: TRBV4-1
J gene: TRBJ2-2
D gene: -
clone size: -

CDR3 DNA: TGTGCCAGCAGCCTCCGGGATTCAGATACGCAGTATTTT
CDR3 protein: CASSLRDSDTQYF
V gene: TRBV5-6
J gene: TRBJ2-3
D gene: -
clone size: -

CDR3 DNA: TGTGCCAGTAGTGGACTAGCGGGAGGGGATGAGCAGTTCTTC
CDR3 protein: CASSGLAGGDEQFF
V gene: TRBV19
J gene: TRBJ2-1
D gene: TRBD2
clone size: -

CDR3 DNA: TGCAGCGTTGTGGAGGTTTCAGGCAATGAGCAGTTCTTC
CDR3 protein: CSVVEVSGNEQFF
V gene: TRBV29-1
J gene: TRBJ2-1
D gene: -
clone size: -

CDR3 DNA: TGCGCCAGCAGCGTCGGGACAGGGGAAGAGACCCAGTACTTC
CDR3 protein: CASSVGTGEETQYF
V gene: TRBV5-1
J gene: TRBJ2-5
D gene: TRBD1
clone size: once

CDR3 DNA: TGTGCCACCAGCATCTCGGCAGGGGACACCGGGGAGCTGTTTTTT
CDR3 protein: CATSISAGDTGELFF
V gene: TRBV15
J gene: TRBJ2-2
D gene: -
clone size: few

CDR3 DNA: TGTGCCAGCAGTTGGAACATGAACACTGAAGCTTTCTTT
CDR3 protein: CASSWNMNTEAFF
V gene: TRBV6-5
J gene: TRBJ1-1
D gene: -
clone size: -

CDR3 DNA: TGTGCCAGCAGTCCCGCAGGGGGCTGGGTAGAAGAGACCCAGTACTTC
CDR3 protein: CASSPAGGWVEETQYF
V gene: TRBV28
J gene: TRBJ2-5
D gene: TRBD1
clone size: -

CDR3 DNA: TGTGCCAGCAGTTTAAATGGGGACAGCTCCTTCTCCTACAATGAGCAGTTCTTC
CDR3 protein: CASSLNGDSSFSYNEQFF
V gene: TRBV27
J gene: TRBJ2-1
D gene: TRBD1
clone size: -

CDR3 DNA: TGTGCCACCAGCAGAGATGGAATGGAAAAACTGTTTTTT
CDR3 protein: CATSRDGMEKLFF
V gene: TRBV15
J gene: TRBJ1-4
D gene: -
clone size: -

CDR3 DNA: TGTGCCAGCATGAGGCAGAACCTTGTGGCCGGGGAGCTGTTTTTT
CDR3 protein: CASMRQNLVAGELFF
V gene: TRBV27
J gene: TRBJ2-2
D gene: -
clone size: -

CDR3 DNA: TGTGCCATCAAGACCCAAAGACAGGACACTGAAGCTTTCTTT
CDR3 protein: CAIKTQRQDTEAFF
V gene: TRBV10-3
J gene: TRBJ1-1
D gene: -
clone size: -

CDR3 DNA: TGTGCCAGCGGCAGTTCAGGGGAGGACTATGGCTACACCTTC
CDR3 protein: CASGSSGEDYGYTF
V gene: TRBV5-6
J gene: TRBJ1-2
D gene: -
clone size: -

CDR3 DNA: TGCGCCAGCAGCCCCGGGAGCGGGAGTGATGAAAAACTGTTTTTT
CDR3 protein: CASSPGSGSDEKLFF
V gene: TRBV5-1
J gene: TRBJ1-4
D gene: -
clone size: -

CDR3 DNA: TGTGCCAGCAGTTACGGAAGCTCCTATAATTCACCCCTCCACTTT
CDR3 protein: CASSYGSSYNSPLHF
V gene: TRBV6-6
J gene: TRBJ1-6
D gene: -
clone size: -

CDR3 DNA: TGCGCCAGCAGCTTGGAGGGCACAGATACGCAGTATTTT
CDR3 protein: CASSLEGTDTQYF
V gene: TRBV5-1
J gene: TRBJ2-3
D gene: -
clone size: -

CDR3 DNA: TGTGCCAGCAGCTTAACCCGGGATAGTGATGGCTACACCTTC
CDR3 protein: CASSLTRDSDGYTF
V gene: TRBV7-3
J gene: TRBJ1-2
D gene: -
clone size: -

CDR3 DNA: TGTGCCAGTAGTCCCTCTCCTGGGAGGGGCAATCAGCCCCAGCATTTT
CDR3 protein: CASSPSPGRGNQPQHF
V gene: TRBV19
J gene: TRBJ1-5
D gene: -
clone size: -

CDR3 DNA: TGTGCCATCAGTGAGTCCCCGGCAAAAGAGACCCAGTACTTC
CDR3 protein: CAISESPAKETQYF
V gene: TRBV10-3
J gene: TRBJ2-5
D gene: -
clone size: -

CDR3 DNA: TGTGCTAGTGGTTCCGGGGAGGGGAGGGGCTACACCTTC
CDR3 protein: CASGSGEGRGYTF
V gene: TRBV12-5
J gene: TRBJ1-2
D gene: -
clone size: -

CDR3 DNA: TGTGCCAGCAGTTACGGAGGGATAGGGGCCAACGTCCTGACTTTC
CDR3 protein: CASSYGGIGANVLTF
V gene: TRBV6-8
J gene: TRBJ2-6
D gene: -
clone size: -

CDR3 DNA: TGTGCCACCAGCAGAGATCTGGTAGCTAAGCAGTACTTC
CDR3 protein: CATSRDLVAKQYF
V gene: TRBV15
J gene: TRBJ2-7
D gene: -
clone size: -

CDR3 DNA: TGTGCCACCCTGACAACGAACACCGGGGAGCTGTTTTTT
CDR3 protein: CATLTTNTGELFF
V gene: TRBV19
J gene: TRBJ2-2
D gene: -
clone size: -

CDR3 DNA: TGTGCCAGCAGGTACCAGGGGAATAATGAGCAGTTCTTC
CDR3 protein: CASRYQGNNEQFF
V gene: TRBV6-5
J gene: TRBJ2-1
D gene: -
clone size: -

CDR3 DNA: TGTGCCAGCAGCATAGGGGGATATGGGACTGAAGCTTTCTTT
CDR3 protein: CASSIGGYGTEAFF
V gene: TRBV7-9
J gene: TRBJ1-1
D gene: -
clone size: -

CDR3 DNA: TGTGCCAGCAGCTCCGTGGACAGGTCGTACACTGAAGCTTTCTTT
CDR3 protein: CASSSVDRSYTEAFF
V gene: TRBV7-9
J gene: TRBJ1-1
D gene: TRBD1
clone size: -

CDR3 DNA: TGTGCCTGGAATAGACTAGCGGGGGGGCCCTATGAGCAGTTCTTC
CDR3 protein: CAWNRLAGGPYEQFF
V gene: TRBV30
J gene: TRBJ2-1
D gene: TRBD2
clone size: -